This passage covers 8 T cell receptor beta chains from one sample sequenced in a study of neoadjuvant anti-PD-1 for oral cavity cancer. Documented time point: after neoadjuvant nivolumab, at surgical resection. Sequenced by immunoSEQ multiplex PCR; TCRdb stores in-frame clones only, minus some. The repertoire consists of approximately 42,000 clones, with approximately 80% occurring once and the leading ten covering more than 4.5%. The sequencing here drew on PBMCs, taken after nivolumab (anti-PD-1) treatment. Receptors were obtained from a person aged 35-79 years with oral cavity squamous cell carcinoma.

For the CDR3, the DNA is TGTGCCAGCAGAGGTTGGGGGGGCCTCGACTACGAGCAGTACTTC. Translating it yields CASRGWGGLDYEQYF. The chain carries TRBV2 and TRBJ2-7; D is possibly TRBD2 (7 bases). The CDR3 is 15 amino acids. The V end was cut by 6 bases, the J end by 3 bases, with 18 bases between. The germline CDR1 and CDR2 sequences are SNHLY and FYNNEI.

Only one count was recorded for this clone. The chain joins TRBV30 to TRBJ2-1; D uncertain. Germline V lookup: CDR1 GTSNPN, CDR2 SVGIG (reference sequence). Trimming cost V 5 bases and J 4 bases, with 12 bases left between them. The CDR3 has 13 residues. CDR3 sequence: CAWGGPGYNEQFF. DNA of the CDR3: TGTGCCTGGGGCGGCCCCGGATACAATGAGCAGTTCTTC.

The chain joins TRBV15 to TRBJ2-2, with D possibly matching TRBD1 (6 bases). Germline values: CDR1 LNHNV, CDR2 YYDKDF (reference sequence). This CDR3 contains 14 residues. V was cut by 6 bases and J by 6 bases, with 14 bases left in between. CDR3 coding DNA: TGTGCCACCAGGACAGGATTGCAACCCGGGGAGCTGTTTTTT. Amino acid sequence: CATRTGLQPGELFF.

The gene calls are TRBV10-3 and TRBJ1-5, with 8 positions matching TRBD1. The V gene end was trimmed by 0 bases and the J gene end by 2 bases; junction bases not matched to a gene: 6. CDR1 and CDR2 (germline): ENHRY, SYGVKD. CDR3 length: 17 amino acids. The CDR3 nucleotides are TGTGCCATCAGTGAGTCTGGCCCGGACAGGGGCAATCAGCCCCAGCATTTT. Its protein product is CAISESGPDRGNQPQHF.

The chain employs TRBV27 and TRBJ1-1; 8 bases align to TRBD1. V trimming: 5 bases; J trimming: 9 bases; junction bases outside the gene matches: 11. The CDR3 covers 14 residues. CDR1 and CDR2 (germline): MNHEY, SMNVEV (reference sequence). CDR3 sequence reads: CASSTPGQVSKAFF. In DNA, the CDR3 is TGTGCCAGCAGTACACCGGGACAGGTATCGAAAGCTTTCTTT.

The rearrangement uses TRBV6-1 and TRBJ2-5, with D unresolved. Trimming removed 4 bases at V and 1 base at J, with 10 bases between. The CDR3 runs to 14 residues. Germline values: CDR1 MNHNS, CDR2 SASEGT. CDR3 sequence: CASSGGRAQETQYF. The CDR3 DNA is TGTGCCAGCAGTGGGGGAAGGGCCCAAGAGACCCAGTACTTC.

This chain uses TRBV7-2 with TRBJ1-2, with a possible D match to TRBD1 (6 bases). Germline CDR1 SGHTA, CDR2 FQGNSA. V was shortened by 0 bases and J by 7 bases, with 15 bases between the two germline ends. This CDR3 is 15 amino acids long. CDR3 nucleotide sequence: TGTGCCAGCAGCTTAGCGCCAGGGGCGGGCACTGGCTACACCTTC. Translation gives CASSLAPGAGTGYTF.

The chain employs TRBV9 and TRBJ2-3; 7 bases line up with TRBD2. Trimming removed 4 bases from V and 5 bases from J; junction bases left unmatched: 7. Looked up from germline, CDR1 is SGDLS and CDR2 is YYNGEE. There are 14 residues in the CDR3. The CDR3 loop reads CASSLSGKLDTQYF. The CDR3 DNA follows: TGTGCCAGCAGCCTAAGCGGGAAGCTAGATACGCAGTATTTT.